This TCR beta chain was sequenced during a study of blood T cell repertoires in COVID-19. Study at large: T cells, B-cell-depleted T cells, or PBMCs supplied cDNA or gDNA.

The authors' processing: Amplifying reference gene primers gave estimates of nucleated cell counts. The table came from immunoSEQ multiplex PCR; TCRdb's copy has only in-frame clones and leaves some out. The DNA was the basis for D and trimming; V, J and clone size are from that table. The data hold about 270,000 clones, with about 87% observed a single time. Germline loops: CDR1 ENHRY, CDR2 SYGVKD. Trimming removed 5 bases at V and 5 bases at J, with 18 bases between. The CDR3 has 15 residues. The sample taken for sequencing was PBMCs or T cells enriched from blood (not recorded which). The receptor's source is a woman between 45 and 60 years old who had recovered from COVID-19. The V gene is TRBV10-3, the J gene TRBJ2-5; TRBD2 is a possible D gene (6 bases). CDR3 DNA: TGTGCCATCAGTCGTTCTCAGGGAGGTGGGGAGACCCAGTACTTC. Its protein is CAISRSQGGGETQYF.